This T cell receptor (beta chain) is drawn from a study of control samples from healthy donors and cancer patients. TCRdb's copy holds only in-frame clones and misses some; the assay was immunoSEQ multiplex PCR. The sample carries more than 20,000 clones, approximately 80% recorded once. The junction had 6 bases not matched to a gene; V was cut back by 5 bases and J by 1 base. The CDR3 extends over 16 amino acids. Germline assignment: CDR1 MGHRA and CDR2 YSYEKL. This receptor was identified in a man aged 60 to 75 with head and neck cancer. Material for sequencing was PBMCs. The chain has TRBV4-1 and TRBJ2-5; 11 bases map to TRBD2. The chain's CDR3 is CASSRTGTSGQETQYF. The DNA of the CDR3 is TGCGCCAGCAGCAGGACCGGGACTAGCGGCCAAGAGACCCAGTACTTC.